Listed here are 17 T cell receptor beta chains from one sample, sequenced in a study of T cell repertoires in cytomegalovirus infection. A single record per CDR3 protein comes from TCRdb applying MiXCR to the reads. The top ten clones hold under 9% of a sample with some 350,000 distinct CDR3 sequences, about a sixth of them seen once. Sequencing was performed on PBMCs. The source is a human donor in good health (CMV status not recorded). Some clones in this sample may be carry-over from other donors' samples.

In this sample, this clonotype turned up a few times. V usage is TRBV7-2 and J usage is TRBJ1-5, with D unclear. The CDR3 spans 13 residues. V was shortened by 1 base and J by 7 bases, with 8 bases between the two germline ends. CDR1 and CDR2 (germline): SGHTA, FQGNSA. The CDR3 loop is CASSLVGRQPQHF. The DNA for the CDR3 is TGTGCCAGCAGCTTAGTTGGTCGACAGCCCCAGCATTTT.

This clonotype occurred many times. The rearrangement links TRBV7-2 to TRBJ2-5; D is unclear. Trimming took 3 bases from V and 5 from J, leaving 7 bases between them. CDR1 SGHTA and CDR2 FQGNSA come from the germline V gene. This CDR3 has 12 amino acids. Here the CDR3 reads CASSFFGETQYF. The CDR3 bases are TGTGCCAGCAGCTTCTTCGGGGAGACCCAGTACTTC.

This sequence joins TRBV2 and TRBJ1-3; maybe TRBD1 (5 bases). The V gene's germline CDR1 is SNHLY and CDR2 FYNNEI. The length of the CDR3 is 16 residues. Trimming cost V 2 bases and J 2 bases, with 13 bases left between them. CDR3 sequence reads: CASSEFIGATGNTIYF. DNA for the CDR3: TGTGCCAGCAGTGAATTTATAGGGGCGACTGGAAACACCATATATTTT.

This clonotype was counted many times. V and J are TRBV11-2 and TRBJ1-3; TRBD1 is a possible D gene (5 bases). The CDR3 spans 13 residues. V lost 5 bases and J 7 bases, leaving 12 bases between the germline ends. Looked up from germline, CDR1 is SGHAT and CDR2 is FQNNGV. CDR3 bases: TGTGCCAGCAGCGCGTACAGGAGGAACACCATATATTTT. It translates to CASSAYRRNTIYF.

This clonotype has only a few counts. The V call is TRBV3-1, the J call TRBJ2-7; D ambiguous. The CDR3 contains 13 residues. CDR1 is LGHDT and CDR2 is YNNKEL in the germline V gene (reference sequence). V lost 1 base to trimming and J lost 7 bases, with 11 bases between them. The DNA for the CDR3 is TGTGCCAGCAGCCAAGGGCCCCTTGGAGAGCAGTACTTC. As protein: CASSQGPLGEQYF.

In this sample, this clonotype turned up a few times. CDR3 bases: TGTGCCAGCTCTCCGTGGAGCGAGCCCCATGGCTACACCTTC. Protein product: CASSPWSEPHGYTF. The chain carries TRBV18 and TRBJ1-2; D is undetermined. This CDR3 contains 14 residues. Trimming took off 6 bases at V and 6 bases at J, with 17 bases between the two ends. Per germline, CDR1 KGHSH and CDR2 LQKENI.

This clonotype was counted only a few times. The J gene is TRBJ2-7, the V gene TRBV19; D is perhaps TRBD1 or TRBD2 (5 bases each). V dropped 3 bases and J dropped 7 bases, with 16 bases sitting between them. This CDR3 contains 14 residues. Germline CDR1 reads LNHDA; CDR2 reads SQIVND (reference sequence). The CDR3 is CASSMGTVLEEQYF. The CDR3 DNA reads TGTGCCAGTAGTATGGGGACGGTCTTGGAGGAGCAGTACTTC. Together with reference TRBV19 and TRBJ2-7, the CDR3 gives the full variable domain: DGGITQSPKYLFRKEGQNVTLSCEQNLNHDAMYWYRQDPGQGLRLIYYSQIVNDFQKGDIAEGYSVSREKKESFPLTVTSAQKNPTAFYLCASSMGTVLEEQYFGPGTRLTVT.

V and J are TRBV24-1 and TRBJ2-3; D possibly matches TRBD1 or TRBD2 (5 bases each). Germline V gives CDR1 KGHDR, CDR2 SFDVKD. This CDR3 comprises 16 residues. Trimming took off 4 bases at V and 3 bases at J, with 16 bases between the two ends. Written as DNA, the CDR3 is TGTGCCACCAGTGAACTTGGGGGATGGGGGACAGATACGCAGTATTTT. The encoded protein is CATSELGGWGTDTQYF.

This clonotype was found many times. The J gene is TRBJ2-6, the V gene TRBV7-6; a possible D gene is TRBD2 (5 bases). The CDR3 extends over 16 amino acids. The V end was cut by 0 bases, the J end by 2 bases, with 8 bases between. Germline V CDR1 and CDR2: SGHVS, FNYEAQ. CDR3 in DNA: TGTGCCAGCAGCTTAGCGCGAGGGCCTGGGGCCAACGTCCTGACTTTC. Protein product: CASSLARGPGANVLTF.

At least ten counts were recorded for this clonotype. This chain uses TRBV7-2 with TRBJ1-2; 7 bases line up with TRBD1. Trimming cost V 3 bases and J 6 bases; bases outside gene matches: 4. CDR3 length: 13 amino acids. Per germline, CDR1 SGHTA and CDR2 FQGNSA. In nucleotides, the CDR3 is TGTGCCAGCAGCTTCGACAGGGCGGATGGCTACACCTTC. This sequence encodes CASSFDRADGYTF. The full variable domain, its missing parts supplied by reference TRBV7-2 and TRBJ1-2, is GAGVSQSPSNKVTEKGKDVELRCDPISGHTALYWYRQSLGQGLEFLIYFQGNSAPDKSGLPSDRFSAERTGGSVSTLTIQRTQQEDSAVYLCASSFDRADGYTFGSGTRLTVV.

At least ten counts were recorded for this clonotype. This sequence joins TRBV7-8 and TRBJ2-1, with 10 bases lining up with TRBD2. Germline CDR1 reads SGHVS; CDR2 reads FQNEAQ. The V segment lost 3 bases and the J segment 2 bases; nucleotides outside the gene matches: 1. The CDR3 consists of 15 residues. DNA of the CDR3: TGTGCCAGCAGCTTTGGACTAGCGGCCTACAATGAGCAGTTCTTC. Translation: CASSFGLAAYNEQFF.

V and J are TRBV7-9 and TRBJ2-1; no firm D call. The V gene lost 6 bases and the J gene lost 15 bases, with 6 bases spanning the gap. Germline V gene lookup returns CDR1 SEHNR and CDR2 FQNEAQ (reference sequence). This CDR3 has 8 amino acids. The chain's CDR3 is CASSVRFF. As DNA, the CDR3 is TGTGCCAGCAGTGTAAGGTTCTTC.

The chain is built from TRBV5-4 and TRBJ2-1, with TRBD2 matching 12 bases. This CDR3 contains 15 residues. V dropped 4 bases and J dropped 10; count of bases not matched to a gene: 9. Germline CDR1 is SGHNT and CDR2 is YYREEE (reference sequence). DNA of the CDR3: TGTGCCAGCAGCCCCGCCGGGACTAGCGGGCCAGAGCAGTTCTTC. Translation gives CASSPAGTSGPEQFF.

In its sample, this clonotype was seen many times. The chain links TRBV7-8 to TRBJ2-7; the D gene could be TRBD1 or TRBD2 (6 bases each). V lost 0 bases to trimming and J lost 0 bases, with 12 bases between them. The CDR3 is 16 residues long. Germline CDR1 is SGHVS and CDR2 is FQNEAQ. As DNA, the CDR3 is TGTGCCAGCAGCTTAGCAAGGGGGGCCGGCTCCTACGAGCAGTACTTC. Protein sequence: CASSLARGAGSYEQYF.

The sample holds a few counts of this clonotype. This chain joins TRBV6-6 and TRBJ1-3; D is unresolved. Trimming removed 0 bases at V and 4 bases at J, with 16 bases between. The V gene's germline CDR1 is MNHNY and CDR2 SVGAGI (reference sequence). The CDR3 covers 17 residues. The CDR3 is CASSYSYDDREGNTIYF. DNA of the CDR3: TGTGCCAGCAGTTACTCGTACGATGATAGGGAGGGAAACACCATATATTTT.

The J gene is TRBJ2-3, the V gene TRBV20-1; 7 bases fit TRBD1. V lost 4 bases to trimming and J lost 3 bases; unmatched junction nucleotides: 4. This CDR3 has 13 amino acids. Germline V lookup: CDR1 DFQATT, CDR2 SNEGSKA (reference sequence). CDR3 DNA sequence: TGCAGTGCTAAACAGGGGTTGACAGATACGCAGTATTTT. Translated: CSAKQGLTDTQYF.

This clonotype has ten or more counts. The rearrangement joins TRBV6-5 to TRBJ1-5, with D perhaps matching TRBD1 (5 bases). The CDR3 is made up of 14 amino acids. V shed 5 bases and J shed 7 bases, with 15 bases lying between them. Germline assignment: CDR1 MNHEY and CDR2 SVGAGI. This CDR3 is CASSRGLGGQPQHF. The CDR3 nucleotides read TGTGCCAGCAGTAGGGGTCTTGGCGGACAGCCCCAGCATTTT.